The clone carrying this T cell receptor (beta chain) was observed many times. Its antigen is not known. Excluded: other autoimmune disease, uncontrolled infection, pregnancy or lactation. For repertoire sequencing, the TCR beta CDR3 regions were amplified from RNA transcripts. Second-round multiplex PCR followed a first-round RT-PCR using HTBI primers. TCRdb called the multiplex PCR reads again in MiXCR, with one record for every CDR3 protein. Seen here are around 1.1 million distinct CDR3 sequences, 35% to 40% observed once, and the top ten hold 11%. The data belong to a study of Graves' ophthalmopathy and Graves' hyperthyroidism. Overall study: The authors defined stable hyperthyroidism as no ophthalmopathy within 18 months of follow-up. Whole-study results and caveats: Ophthalmopathy could be told apart from stable hyperthyroidism by a 13-signature model (approximately 91% sensitivity, approximately 81% specificity). Most thyroid-expanded clonotypes exceeding 0.001 frequency were also found in blood.

The CDR3 has 11 residues. V was trimmed by 5 bases and J by 5 bases, leaving 6 bases between them. The germline V gene has CDR1 MGHRA and CDR2 YSYEKL. Sequenced material: peripheral blood or thyroid tissue (not recorded which). This clonotype was sampled from an adult man with Graves' hyperthyroidism. The rearrangement links TRBV4-1 to TRBJ1-1; D not certain. The CDR3 DNA reads as TGCGCCAGCAGCTCGTTAACTGAAGCTTTCTTT. It yields the protein CASSSLTEAFF.